This T cell receptor (beta chain) derives from a study of radiation and T cells in renal cell carcinoma. Findings and caveats of the study: In blood, top tumor clones expanded by 2 weeks, shrinking by 4.

The CDR3 extends over 12 amino acids. Germline CDR1 MNHNS, CDR2 SASEGT. The V and J ends lost 7 bases and 3 bases respectively, with 9 bases between them. Time point of the sample: baseline pretreatment blood. Indicated treatment: 15 Gy SBRT to primary tumor, nephrectomy 4 weeks later. Serial blood draws occurred at baseline and 2 and 4 weeks post-SBRT. The patient's renal cell carcinoma had clear cell pathology. Here immunoSEQ multiplex PCR was the method, and the copy in TCRdb shows in-frame clones only, minus some. This sample has more than 140,000 clones; 75% to 90% occur once, and the top ten carry around 25%. Turning to this clone: Its specificity is not known.

The source was blood, collected from a patient whose treatment included radiotherapy and nephrectomy. The chain recombines TRBV6-1 with TRBJ1-2; D not certain. This clonotype was sampled from a woman aged 45-65 years with renal cell carcinoma. The CDR3 loop reads CASTLGDYGYTF. The CDR3 DNA is TGTGCCAGCACCCTGGGTGACTATGGCTACACCTTC.